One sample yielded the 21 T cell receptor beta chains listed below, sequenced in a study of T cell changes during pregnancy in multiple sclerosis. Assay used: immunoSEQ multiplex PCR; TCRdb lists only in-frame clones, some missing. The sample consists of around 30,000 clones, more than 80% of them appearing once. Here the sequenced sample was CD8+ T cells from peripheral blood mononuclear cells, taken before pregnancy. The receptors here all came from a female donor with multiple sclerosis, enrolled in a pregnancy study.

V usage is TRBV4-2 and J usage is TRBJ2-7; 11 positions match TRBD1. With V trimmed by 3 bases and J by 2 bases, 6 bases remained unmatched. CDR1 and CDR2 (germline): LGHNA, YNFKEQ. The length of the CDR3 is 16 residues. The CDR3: CASSQGQGERAYEQYF. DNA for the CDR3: TGTGCCAGCAGCCAGGGACAGGGGGAACGGGCCTACGAGCAGTACTTC.

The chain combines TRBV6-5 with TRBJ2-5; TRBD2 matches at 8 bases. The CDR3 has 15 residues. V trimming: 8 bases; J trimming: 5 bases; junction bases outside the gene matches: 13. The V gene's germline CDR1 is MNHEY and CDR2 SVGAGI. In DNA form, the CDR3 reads TGTGCCAGCTCCCTTGTCGGGGGGGCGGGGGAGACCCAGTACTTC. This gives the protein CASSLVGGAGETQYF.

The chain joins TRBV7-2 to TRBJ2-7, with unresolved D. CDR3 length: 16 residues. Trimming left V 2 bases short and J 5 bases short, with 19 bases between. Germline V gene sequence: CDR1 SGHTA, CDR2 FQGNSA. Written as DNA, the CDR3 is TGTGCCAGCAGCTTAAACCCCCAACGGAGAAACGACGAGCAGTACTTC. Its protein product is CASSLNPQRRNDEQYF.

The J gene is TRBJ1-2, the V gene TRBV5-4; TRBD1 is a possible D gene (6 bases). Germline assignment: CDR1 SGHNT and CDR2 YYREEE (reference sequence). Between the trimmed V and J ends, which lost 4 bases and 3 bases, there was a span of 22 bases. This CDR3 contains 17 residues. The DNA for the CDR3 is TGTGCCAGCAGCGACCCTGTATCCGGGACAAATTACTATGGCTACACCTTC. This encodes CASSDPVSGTNYYGYTF.

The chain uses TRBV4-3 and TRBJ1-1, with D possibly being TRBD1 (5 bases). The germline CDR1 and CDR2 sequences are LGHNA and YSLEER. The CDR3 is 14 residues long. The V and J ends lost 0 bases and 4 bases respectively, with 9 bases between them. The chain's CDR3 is CASSQDQGGTEAFF. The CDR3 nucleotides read TGCGCCAGCAGCCAAGATCAGGGCGGCACTGAAGCTTTCTTT.

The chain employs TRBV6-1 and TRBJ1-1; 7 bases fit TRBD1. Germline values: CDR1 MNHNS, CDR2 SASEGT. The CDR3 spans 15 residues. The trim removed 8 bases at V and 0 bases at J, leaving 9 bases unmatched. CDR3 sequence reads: CASFRPDRMNTEAFF. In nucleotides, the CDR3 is TGTGCCAGCTTCCGTCCGGACAGGATGAACACTGAAGCTTTCTTT.

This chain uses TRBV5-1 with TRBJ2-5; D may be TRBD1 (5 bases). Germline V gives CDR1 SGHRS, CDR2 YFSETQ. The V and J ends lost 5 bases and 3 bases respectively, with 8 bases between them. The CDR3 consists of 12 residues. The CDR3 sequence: CASSRGEETQYF. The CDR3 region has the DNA TGCGCCAGCAGTAGGGGCGAAGAGACCCAGTACTTC.

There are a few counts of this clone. CDR3 protein: CAWETGGNEQFF. In DNA form, the CDR3 reads TGTGCCTGGGAGACAGGGGGCAATGAGCAGTTCTTC. The chain has TRBV30 and TRBJ2-1, with 9 bases that match TRBD1. This CDR3 is built from 12 residues. Germline V gene lookup returns CDR1 GTSNPN and CDR2 SVGIG (reference sequence). Losses at the gene ends were 5 bases for V and 6 bases for J; bases not matched to a gene: 2.

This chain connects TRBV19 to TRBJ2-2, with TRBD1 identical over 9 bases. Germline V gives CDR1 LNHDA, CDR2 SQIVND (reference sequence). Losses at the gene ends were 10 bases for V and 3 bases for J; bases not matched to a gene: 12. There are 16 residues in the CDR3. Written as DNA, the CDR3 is TGTGCCACCAAGGGGGACAGGGAATGGGACACCGGGGAGCTGTTTTTT. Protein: CATKGDREWDTGELFF.

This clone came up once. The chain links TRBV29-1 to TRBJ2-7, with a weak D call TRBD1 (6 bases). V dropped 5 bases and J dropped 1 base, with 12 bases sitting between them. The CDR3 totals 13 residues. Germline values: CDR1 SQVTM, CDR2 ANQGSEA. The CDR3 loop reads CSVRDGTSYEQYF. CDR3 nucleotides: TGCAGCGTTAGGGACGGGACATCCTACGAGCAGTACTTC.

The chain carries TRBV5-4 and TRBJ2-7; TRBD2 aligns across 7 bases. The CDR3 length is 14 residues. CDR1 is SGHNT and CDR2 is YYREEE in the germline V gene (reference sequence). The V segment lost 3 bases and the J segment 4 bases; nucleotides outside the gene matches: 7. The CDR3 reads CASSWEMGGYEQYF. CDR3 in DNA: TGTGCCAGCAGCTGGGAGATGGGGGGGTACGAGCAGTACTTC. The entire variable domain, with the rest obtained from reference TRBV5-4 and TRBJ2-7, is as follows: ETGVTQSPTHLIKTRGQQVTLRCSSQSGHNTVSWYQQALGQGPQFIFQYYREEENGRGNFPPRFSGLQFPNYSSELNVNALELDDSALYLCASSWEMGGYEQYFGPGTRLTVT.

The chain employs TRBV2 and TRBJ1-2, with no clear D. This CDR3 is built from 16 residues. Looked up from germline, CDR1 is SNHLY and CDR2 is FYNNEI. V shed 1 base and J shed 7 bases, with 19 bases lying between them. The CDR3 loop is CASSEEIQVPIRGYTF. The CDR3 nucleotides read TGTGCCAGCAGTGAAGAGATCCAGGTCCCAATTCGTGGCTACACCTTC.

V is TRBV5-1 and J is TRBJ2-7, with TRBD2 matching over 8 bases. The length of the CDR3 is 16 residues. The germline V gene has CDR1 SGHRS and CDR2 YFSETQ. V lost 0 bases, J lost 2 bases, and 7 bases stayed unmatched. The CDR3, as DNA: TGCGCCAGCAGCTTGGCCCCCACTAGCGGCGCCTACGAGCAGTACTTC. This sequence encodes CASSLAPTSGAYEQYF.

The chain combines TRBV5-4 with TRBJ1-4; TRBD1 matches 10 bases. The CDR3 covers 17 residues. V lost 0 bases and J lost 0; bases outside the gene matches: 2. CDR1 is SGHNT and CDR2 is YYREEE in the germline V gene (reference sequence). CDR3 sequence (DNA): TGTGCCAGCAGCTTGGTAGGACAGGGGGCAACTAATGAAAAACTGTTTTTT. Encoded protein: CASSLVGQGATNEKLFF.

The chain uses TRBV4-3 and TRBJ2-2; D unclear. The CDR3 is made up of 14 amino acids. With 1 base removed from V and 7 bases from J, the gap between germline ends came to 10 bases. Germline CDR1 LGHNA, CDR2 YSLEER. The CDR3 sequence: CASSQGRPGGELFF. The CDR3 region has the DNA TGCGCCAGCAGCCAAGGCAGGCCCGGCGGGGAGCTGTTTTTT.

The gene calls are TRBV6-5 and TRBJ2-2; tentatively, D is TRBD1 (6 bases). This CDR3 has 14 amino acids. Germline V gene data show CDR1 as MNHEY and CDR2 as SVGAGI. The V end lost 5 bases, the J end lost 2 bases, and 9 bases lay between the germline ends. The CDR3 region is CASSIQGNTGELFF. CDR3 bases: TGTGCCAGCAGTATACAGGGAAACACCGGGGAGCTGTTTTTT.

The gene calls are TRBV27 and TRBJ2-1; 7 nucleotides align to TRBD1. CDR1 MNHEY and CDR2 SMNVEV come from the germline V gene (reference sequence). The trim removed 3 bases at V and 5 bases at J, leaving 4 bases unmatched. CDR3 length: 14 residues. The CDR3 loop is CASSLRDSNNEQFF. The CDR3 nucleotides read TGTGCCAGCAGTTTGAGGGACAGCAACAATGAGCAGTTCTTC.

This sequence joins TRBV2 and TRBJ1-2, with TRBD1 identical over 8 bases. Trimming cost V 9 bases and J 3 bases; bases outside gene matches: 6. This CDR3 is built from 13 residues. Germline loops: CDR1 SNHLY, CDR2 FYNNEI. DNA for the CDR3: TGTGCCAGTAAAGACAGGGGATACTATGGCTACACCTTC. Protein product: CASKDRGYYGYTF.

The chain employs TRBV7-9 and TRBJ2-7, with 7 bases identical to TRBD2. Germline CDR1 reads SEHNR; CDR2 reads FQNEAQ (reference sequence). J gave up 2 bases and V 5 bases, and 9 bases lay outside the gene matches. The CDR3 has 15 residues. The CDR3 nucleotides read TGTGCCAGCAGCCCCCTGGGAGGGGCTGCCTACGAGCAGTACTTC. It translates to CASSPLGGAAYEQYF.

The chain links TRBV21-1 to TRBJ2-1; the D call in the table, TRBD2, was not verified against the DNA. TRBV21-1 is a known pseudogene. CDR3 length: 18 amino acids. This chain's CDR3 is CASSATGTSGRYYNEQFF. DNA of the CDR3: TGTGCCAGCAGCGCAACAGGGACTAGCGGGAGGTACTACAATGAGCAGTTCTTC.

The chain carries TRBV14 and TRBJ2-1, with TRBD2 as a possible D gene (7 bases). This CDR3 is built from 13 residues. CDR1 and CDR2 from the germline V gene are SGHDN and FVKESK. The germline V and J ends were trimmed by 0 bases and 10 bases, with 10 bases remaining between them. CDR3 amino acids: CASSQEGGGEQFF. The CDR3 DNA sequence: TGTGCCAGCAGCCAAGAAGGGGGGGGAGAGCAGTTCTTC. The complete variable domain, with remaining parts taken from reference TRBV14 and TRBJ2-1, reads EAGVTQFPSHSVIEKGQTVTLRCDPISGHDNLYWYRRVMGKEIKFLLHFVKESKQDESGMPNNRFLAERTGGTYSTLKVQPAELEDSGVYFCASSQEGGGEQFFGPGTRLTVL.